These 7 T cell receptor beta chains were sequenced from one sample in a study of regulatory dendritic cells for organ transplantation. Profiled with immunoSEQ multiplex PCR; TCRdb holds only in-frame clones, not every one. Found here are some 35,000 clones, under 95% of them singletons; the top ten hold 0.11%. The source material was naive CD8+ T cells from blood. Subset given: CD45RA+ naive T cells. The receptors were sampled from a human donor in good health.

The rearrangement joins TRBV6-6 to TRBJ2-3, with 7 bases fitting TRBD1. The CDR3 runs to 14 residues. Germline CDR1 MNHNY, CDR2 SVGAGI (reference sequence). Trimming removed 8 bases from V and 6 bases from J; junction bases left unmatched: 11. CDR3 protein: CASRGQPNPDTQYF. CDR3 sequence (DNA): TGTGCCAGCCGGGGACAGCCAAATCCGGATACGCAGTATTTT.

The V call is TRBV6-1, the J call TRBJ2-7; tentatively, D is TRBD1 (5 bases). This CDR3 has 13 amino acids. The V end lost 6 bases, the J end lost 2 bases, and 11 bases lay between the germline ends. CDR1 and CDR2 from the germline V gene are MNHNS and SASEGT. For the CDR3, the DNA is TGTGCCAGCAGGGACAAATATACCTACGAGCAGTACTTC. Amino acid sequence: CASRDKYTYEQYF.

This clone turned up a few times. V gene TRBV30 combines with J gene TRBJ1-1, with D possibly being TRBD1 (5 bases). This CDR3 spans 13 amino acids. In germline, CDR1 is GTSNPN, CDR2 SVGIG (reference sequence). Between the trimmed V and J ends, which lost 3 bases and 1 base, there was a span of 9 bases. CDR3 sequence: CAWSTGGNTEAFF. CDR3 DNA sequence: TGTGCCTGGAGCACGGGGGGGAACACTGAAGCTTTCTTT.

V gene TRBV15 combines with J gene TRBJ2-7; 7 nucleotides align to TRBD1. This CDR3 is built from 16 residues. The ends lost 1 base at V and 0 bases at J; junction bases unmatched: 6. The germline V gene encodes CDR1 LNHNV and CDR2 YYDKDF (reference sequence). DNA of the CDR3: TGTGCCACCAGCAGAGTTGGGGGACAGACCTCCTACGAGCAGTACTTC. The encoded protein is CATSRVGGQTSYEQYF.

The V and J genes are TRBV29-1 and TRBJ2-7; 7 bases are shared with TRBD1. This CDR3 has 15 residues. From germline, CDR1 is SQVTM and CDR2 ANQGSEA. V lost 7 bases, J lost 2 bases, and 14 bases stayed unmatched. CDR3 nucleotides: TGCAGCGCTGAGGGTCCAGGGGGAGATCCCTACGAGCAGTACTTC. Translating it yields CSAEGPGGDPYEQYF.

The V call is TRBV7-3, the J call TRBJ1-6; D gene uncertain. The V end lost 1 base, the J end lost 10 bases, and 11 bases lay between the germline ends. This CDR3 region has 14 residues. Germline V gene sequence: CDR1 SGHTA, CDR2 FQGTGA. CDR3 DNA sequence: TGTGCCAGCAGCTTAAGCCCCGGCGGGTCACCCCTCCACTTT. Its protein is CASSLSPGGSPLHF.

This clone was found once. The chain is built from TRBV11-2 and TRBJ2-1; D call uncertain. V shed 8 bases and J shed 6 bases, with 17 bases lying between them. This CDR3 contains 14 residues. The germline gives CDR1 SGHAT, CDR2 FQNNGV. CDR3 DNA sequence: TGTGCCAGCCAATTTCTTACTCTAGGCAATGAGCAGTTCTTC. It yields the protein CASQFLTLGNEQFF.